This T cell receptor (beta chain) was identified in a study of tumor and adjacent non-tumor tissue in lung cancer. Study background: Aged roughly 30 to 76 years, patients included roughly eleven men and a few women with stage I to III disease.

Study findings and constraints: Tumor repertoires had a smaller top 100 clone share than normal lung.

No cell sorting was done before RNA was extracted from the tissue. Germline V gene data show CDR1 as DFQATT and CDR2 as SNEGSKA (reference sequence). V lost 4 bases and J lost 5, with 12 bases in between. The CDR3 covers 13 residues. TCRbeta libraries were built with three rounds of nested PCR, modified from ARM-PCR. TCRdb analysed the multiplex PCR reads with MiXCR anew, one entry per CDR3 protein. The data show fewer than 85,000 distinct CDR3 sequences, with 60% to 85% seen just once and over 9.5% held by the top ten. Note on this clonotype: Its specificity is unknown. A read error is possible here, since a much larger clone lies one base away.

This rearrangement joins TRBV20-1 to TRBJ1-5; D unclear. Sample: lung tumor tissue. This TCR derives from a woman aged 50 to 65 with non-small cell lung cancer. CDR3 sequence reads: CSAKGELDQPQHF. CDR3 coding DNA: TGCAGTGCTAAGGGAGAGTTAGATCAGCCCCAGCATTTT.